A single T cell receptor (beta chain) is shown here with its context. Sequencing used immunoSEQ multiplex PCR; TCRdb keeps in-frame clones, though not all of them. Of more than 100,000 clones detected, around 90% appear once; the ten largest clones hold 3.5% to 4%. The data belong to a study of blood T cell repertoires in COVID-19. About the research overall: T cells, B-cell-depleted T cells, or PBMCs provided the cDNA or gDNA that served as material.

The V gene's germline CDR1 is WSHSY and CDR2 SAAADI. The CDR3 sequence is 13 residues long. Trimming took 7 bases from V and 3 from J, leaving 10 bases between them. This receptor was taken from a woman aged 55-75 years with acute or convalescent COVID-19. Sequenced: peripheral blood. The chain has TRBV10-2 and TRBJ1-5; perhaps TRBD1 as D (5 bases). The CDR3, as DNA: TGCGCCAGCACGGACAAGACCAATCAGCCCCAGCATTTT. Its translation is CASTDKTNQPQHF.